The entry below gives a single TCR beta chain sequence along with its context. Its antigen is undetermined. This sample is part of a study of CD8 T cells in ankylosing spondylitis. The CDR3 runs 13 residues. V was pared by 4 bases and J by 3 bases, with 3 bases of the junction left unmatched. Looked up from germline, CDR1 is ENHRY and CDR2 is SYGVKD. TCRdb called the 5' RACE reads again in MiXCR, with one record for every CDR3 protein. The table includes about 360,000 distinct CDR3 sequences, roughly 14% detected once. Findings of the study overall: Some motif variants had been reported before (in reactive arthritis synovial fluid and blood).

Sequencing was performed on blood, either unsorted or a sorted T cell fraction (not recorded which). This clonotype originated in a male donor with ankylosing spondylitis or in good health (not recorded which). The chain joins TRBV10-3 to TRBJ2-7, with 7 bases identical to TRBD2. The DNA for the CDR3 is TGTGCCATCAGTGCGAGGACTAGCTACGAGCAGTACTTC. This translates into CAISARTSYEQYF.